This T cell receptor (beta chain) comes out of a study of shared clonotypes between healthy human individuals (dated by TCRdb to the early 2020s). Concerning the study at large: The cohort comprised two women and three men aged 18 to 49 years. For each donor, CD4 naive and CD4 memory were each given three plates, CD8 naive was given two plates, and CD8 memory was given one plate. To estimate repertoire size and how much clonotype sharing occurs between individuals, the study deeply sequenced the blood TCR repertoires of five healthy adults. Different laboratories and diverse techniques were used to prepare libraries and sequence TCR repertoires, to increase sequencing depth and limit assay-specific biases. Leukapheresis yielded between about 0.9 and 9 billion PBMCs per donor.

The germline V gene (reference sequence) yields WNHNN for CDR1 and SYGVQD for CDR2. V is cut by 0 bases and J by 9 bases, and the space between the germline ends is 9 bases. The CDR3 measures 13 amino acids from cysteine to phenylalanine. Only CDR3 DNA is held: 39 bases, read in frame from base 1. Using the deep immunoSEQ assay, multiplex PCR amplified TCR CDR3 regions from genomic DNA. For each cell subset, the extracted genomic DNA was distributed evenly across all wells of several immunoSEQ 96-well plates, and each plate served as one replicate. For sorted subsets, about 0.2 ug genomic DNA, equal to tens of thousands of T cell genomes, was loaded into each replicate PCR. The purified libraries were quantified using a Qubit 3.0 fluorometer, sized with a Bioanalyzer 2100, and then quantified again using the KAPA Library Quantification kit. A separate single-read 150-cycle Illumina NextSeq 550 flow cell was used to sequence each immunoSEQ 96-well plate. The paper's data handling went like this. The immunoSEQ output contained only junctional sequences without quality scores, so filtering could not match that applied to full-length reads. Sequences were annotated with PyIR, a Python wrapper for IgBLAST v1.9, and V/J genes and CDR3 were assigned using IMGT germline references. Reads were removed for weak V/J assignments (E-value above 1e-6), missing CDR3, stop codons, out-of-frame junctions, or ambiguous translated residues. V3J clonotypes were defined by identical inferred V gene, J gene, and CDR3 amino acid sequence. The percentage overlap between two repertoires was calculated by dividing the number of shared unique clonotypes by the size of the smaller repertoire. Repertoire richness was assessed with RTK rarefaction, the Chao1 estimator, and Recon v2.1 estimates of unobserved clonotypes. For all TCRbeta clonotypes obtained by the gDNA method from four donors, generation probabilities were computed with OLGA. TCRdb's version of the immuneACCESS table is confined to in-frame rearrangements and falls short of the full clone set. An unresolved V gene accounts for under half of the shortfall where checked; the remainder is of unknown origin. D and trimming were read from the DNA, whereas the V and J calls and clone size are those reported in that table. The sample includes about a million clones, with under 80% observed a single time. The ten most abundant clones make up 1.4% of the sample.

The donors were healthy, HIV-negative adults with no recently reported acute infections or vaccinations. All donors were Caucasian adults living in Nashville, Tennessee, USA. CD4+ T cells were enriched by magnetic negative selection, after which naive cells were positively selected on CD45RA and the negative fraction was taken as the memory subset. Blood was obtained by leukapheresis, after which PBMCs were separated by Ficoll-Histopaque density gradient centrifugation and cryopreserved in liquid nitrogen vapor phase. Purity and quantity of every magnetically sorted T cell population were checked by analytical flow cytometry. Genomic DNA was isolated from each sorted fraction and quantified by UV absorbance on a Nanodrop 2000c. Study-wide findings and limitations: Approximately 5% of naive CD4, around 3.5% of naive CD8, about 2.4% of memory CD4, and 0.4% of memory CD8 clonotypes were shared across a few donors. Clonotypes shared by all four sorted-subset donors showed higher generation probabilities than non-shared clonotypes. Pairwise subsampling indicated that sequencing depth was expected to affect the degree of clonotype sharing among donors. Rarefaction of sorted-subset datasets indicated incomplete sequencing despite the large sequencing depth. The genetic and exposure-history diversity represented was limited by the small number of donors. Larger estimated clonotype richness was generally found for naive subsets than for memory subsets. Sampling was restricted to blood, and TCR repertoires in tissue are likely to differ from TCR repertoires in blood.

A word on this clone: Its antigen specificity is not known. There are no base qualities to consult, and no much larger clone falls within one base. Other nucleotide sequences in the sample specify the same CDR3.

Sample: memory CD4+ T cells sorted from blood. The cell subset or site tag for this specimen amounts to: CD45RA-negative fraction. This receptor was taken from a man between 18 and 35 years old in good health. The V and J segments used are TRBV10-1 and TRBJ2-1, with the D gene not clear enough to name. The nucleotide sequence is TGCGCCAGCAGTGAGTCCCGAGTCACTGAGCAGTTCTTC. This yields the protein CASSESRVTEQFF.